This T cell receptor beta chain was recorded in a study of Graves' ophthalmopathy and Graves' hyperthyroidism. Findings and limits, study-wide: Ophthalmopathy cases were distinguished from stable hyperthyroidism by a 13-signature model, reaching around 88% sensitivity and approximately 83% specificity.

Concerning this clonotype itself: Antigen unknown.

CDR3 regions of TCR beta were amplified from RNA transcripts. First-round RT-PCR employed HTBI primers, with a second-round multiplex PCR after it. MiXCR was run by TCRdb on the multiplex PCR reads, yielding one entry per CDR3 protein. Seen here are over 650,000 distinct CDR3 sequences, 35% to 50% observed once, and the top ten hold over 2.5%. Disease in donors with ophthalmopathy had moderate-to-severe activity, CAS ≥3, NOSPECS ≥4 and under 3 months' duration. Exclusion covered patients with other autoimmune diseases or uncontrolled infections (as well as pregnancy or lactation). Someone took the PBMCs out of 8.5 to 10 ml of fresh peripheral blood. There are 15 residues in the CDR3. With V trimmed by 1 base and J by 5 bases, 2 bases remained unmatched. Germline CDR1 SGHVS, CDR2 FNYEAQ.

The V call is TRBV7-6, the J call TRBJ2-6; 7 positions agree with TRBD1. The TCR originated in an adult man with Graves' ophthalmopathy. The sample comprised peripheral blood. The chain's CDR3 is CASSLGQGWANVLTF. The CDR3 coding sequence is TGTGCCAGCAGCTTAGGACAGGGATGGGCCAACGTCCTGACTTTC.